Below are 15 T cell receptor beta chains sequenced from a single sample in a study of CXCR3-negative and CXCR3-positive naive CD8 T cells. Whole-study findings and limits: More hydrophobic TRB CDR3s occurred in CXCR3-positive than in CXCR3-negative naive cells.

Their antigen targets remain unknown. UMI-labeled 5' RACE yielded the TRB cDNA libraries. From the 5' RACE reads, TCRdb lists one entry per CDR3 protein and no DNA. Found here are 65,000 to 90,000 distinct CDR3 sequences; the top ten clones hold 0.62%. What was sequenced was naive CXCR3+ CD8+ T cells from blood. Subset reported: CD45RO-CCR7+CD27+CD95- naive CD8+ T cells expressing CXCR3 (TNR3+). The receptors originated from a human donor in good health. Some clones in this sample may be carry-over from other donors' samples.

V and J are TRBV12-3 or TRBV12-4 and TRBJ1-3. The CDR3 spans 14 residues. The CDR3 sequence is CASSLVGAGNTIYF.

The gene calls are TRBV7-8 and TRBJ1-1. The CDR3 contains 15 residues. Germline values: CDR1 SGHVS, CDR2 FQNEAQ. CDR3 in amino acids: CASSLGAGMNTEAFF.

The V and J genes are TRBV27 and TRBJ2-5; TCRdb reports TRBD1, a call that lacks DNA to check it against. The CDR3 is 11 amino acids. Germline V gene sequence: CDR1 MNHEY, CDR2 SMNVEV (reference sequence). Here the CDR3 reads CASSLPPDQYF.

The rearrangement joins TRBV6-5 to TRBJ2-5; TCRdb designates TRBD1, a call that cannot be tested without DNA. This CDR3 comprises 14 residues. The germline CDR1 and CDR2 sequences are MNHEY and SVGAGI. CDR3: CASSTQGAGETQYF.

V usage is TRBV29-1 and J usage is TRBJ1-1. The CDR3 contains 14 residues. From germline, CDR1 is SQVTM and CDR2 ANQGSEA. The CDR3 protein is CSVEAGIMNTEAFF.

The J gene is TRBJ2-3, the V gene TRBV29-1; TCRdb indicates TRBD1, and absent DNA this call remains unverified. Germline V gives CDR1 SQVTM, CDR2 ANQGSEA. The CDR3 totals 14 residues. The CDR3: CALRQDSTTDTQYF.

This chain links TRBV28 with TRBJ2-7; TCRdb lists TRBD1, though no DNA is available to test this call. Germline V gene sequence: CDR1 MDHEN, CDR2 SYDVKM. The CDR3 is 14 amino acids. CDR3 sequence: CASTGTGDTYEQYF.

The CDR3 is CAISASVTDTQYF. The chain has TRBV10-3 and TRBJ2-3. This CDR3 has 13 residues. CDR1 and CDR2 from the germline V gene are ENHRY and SYGVKD.

The gene calls are TRBV28 and TRBJ2-7; TCRdb selects TRBD1, and the lack of DNA leaves this call unchecked. The germline V gene has CDR1 MDHEN and CDR2 SYDVKM. This CDR3 is 12 amino acids long. CDR3 sequence: CASSFRGNEQYF.

The rearrangement links TRBV20-1 to TRBJ2-3; TCRdb's D call of TRBD2 is untestable without DNA. This CDR3 spans 15 amino acids. The V gene's germline CDR1 is DFQATT and CDR2 SNEGSKA (reference sequence). CDR3: CSAPGSRGPSDTQYF.

This chain uses TRBV28 with TRBJ2-1; TCRdb's D call of TRBD1 is untestable without DNA. Per germline, CDR1 MDHEN and CDR2 SYDVKM. The CDR3 extends over 15 amino acids. The CDR3 region is CASSLRGLRDNEQFF.

The chain has TRBV7-9 and TRBJ1-3; TCRdb calls TRBD1, which cannot be checked without DNA. This CDR3 is built from 14 residues. Germline V gene sequence: CDR1 SEHNR, CDR2 FQNEAQ (reference sequence). CDR3 residues: CASRGAGPGNTIYF. The full variable domain, with the rest looked up from reference TRBV7-9 and TRBJ1-3, is DTGVSQNPRHKITKRGQNVTFRCDPISEHNRLYWYRQTLGQGPEFLTYFQNEAQLEKSRLLSDRFSAERPKGSFSTLEIQRTEQGDSAMYLCASRGAGPGNTIYFGEGSWLTVV.

The rearrangement joins TRBV7-9 to TRBJ2-7; lacking DNA, the TRBD1 call made by TCRdb goes unchecked. CDR1 is SEHNR, CDR2 FQNEAQ, per germline (reference sequence). The CDR3 has 12 amino acids. CDR3 loop: CASSPGTAEQYF. The whole variable domain, remainder taken from reference TRBV7-9 and TRBJ2-7, is DTGVSQNPRHKITKRGQNVTFRCDPISEHNRLYWYRQTLGQGPEFLTYFQNEAQLEKSRLLSDRFSAERPKGSFSTLEIQRTEQGDSAMYLCASSPGTAEQYFGPGTRLTVT.

The chain joins TRBV4-1 to TRBJ2-3; TCRdb indicates TRBD1, and absent DNA this call remains unverified. Germline CDR1 and CDR2: MGHRA and YSYEKL. This CDR3 is 16 amino acids long. The CDR3: CASSHLGAEETDTQYF.

The chain's CDR3 is CASSTSRDRARGQYF. This rearrangement joins TRBV27 to TRBJ2-7; TCRdb designates TRBD1, a call that cannot be tested without DNA. Per germline, CDR1 MNHEY and CDR2 SMNVEV (reference sequence). The CDR3 has 15 residues.